This T cell receptor beta chain was observed in a study of CD8 T cells in Susac syndrome. Looked up from germline, CDR1 is SGHAT and CDR2 is FQNNGV. V dropped 5 bases and J dropped 7 bases, with 14 bases sitting between them. CDR3 length equals 13 residues. With random hexamers, reverse transcription was performed on about 0.5 to 1 ug of RNA. The method of amplification for TCR beta CDR3 was immunoSEQ multiplex PCR, covering 54 Vbeta and 13 Jbeta. From the immunoSEQ multiplex PCR reads, TCRdb called clonotypes with MiXCR, one entry per CDR3 protein. The repertoire includes under 150,000 distinct CDR3 sequences, approximately 95% of them detected once, and less than 0.085% sits in the top ten. Sequencing of TCR beta was performed on blood CD8+ T cells and on blood CD4+ T cells. Negative isolation was applied to CD8+ and CD4+ T cells, and FACS enrichment was applied to TEMRA cells.

J is TRBJ2-5 and V is TRBV11-2; tentative D call: TRBD1 (5 bases). The clonotype originates from a human donor with Susac syndrome. The sample taken for sequencing was CD4+ T cells from PBMCs. The CDR3, as DNA: TGTGCCAGCAGCCACTACAAGGGGCGGACCCAGTACTTC. It codes for CASSHYKGRTQYF. Full variable domain (outside the CDR3, taken from reference TRBV11-2 and TRBJ2-5): EAGVAQSPRYKIIEKRQSVAFWCNPISGHATLYWYQQILGQGPKLLIQFQNNGVVDDSQLPKDRFSAERLKGVDSTLKIQPAKLEDSAVYLCASSHYKGRTQYFGPGTRLLVL.